This is a list of T cell receptor beta chains from one sample in a study of shared clonotypes between healthy human individuals. Clones were sequenced by immunoSEQ multiplex PCR, and TCRdb holds only the in-frame ones, with some missing. This sample has around 700,000 clones; around three quarters occur once, and the top ten carry more than 1.5%. Sequenced input: memory CD4+ T cells sorted from blood. Receptors originate from a woman aged 25 to 39 in good health. Each CDR3 is given with its conserved first and last residue. Each record gives: V gene, CDR3 protein.

TRBV4-1 CASSQVIRGTDTQYF
TRBV11-2 CASSRPIQGTEQFF
TRBV5-6 CASSLKGYMNTEAFF
TRBV6-5 CASSLTGVGNTIYF
TRBV18 CASSPIIRQGAHNEQFF
TRBV28 CASSLSGAGANVLTF
TRBV30 CAWSKDSNQPQHF
TRBV6-5 CASPGATYNEQFF
TRBV5-8 CASSLDRDRGRVF
TRBV25-1 CASSVPGSGANVLTF
TRBV9 CASSVAGQVTNEQFF
TRBV5-4 CASSLGGRRPEAFF
TRBV27 CASSYLNEQFF
TRBV5-1 CASSLVVGTGHNEQFF